Listed below are T cell receptor beta chains from one sample, sequenced in a study of shared clonotypes between healthy human individuals. TCRdb's copy holds only in-frame clones and misses some; the assay was immunoSEQ multiplex PCR. The sample lists millions of clones; 85% to 95% were seen once. Sequencing was performed on naive CD8+ T cells sorted from blood. The receptors come from a man between 18 and 35 years old in good health. Each CDR3 is given with its conserved first and last residue. The order of the fields is D gene, V gene, clone size, J gene, CDR3 protein, CDR3 DNA. D genes are given only for firm matches. Where a row states a size, it is once, few, many or the class of an expanded clone; other rows omit it.

d_call: -
v_call: TRBV7-8
clone_size: -
j_call: TRBJ2-7
cdr3_aa: CASSPPGAWDEQYF
cdr3_nt: TGTGCCAGCAGCCCCCCCGGAGCGTGGGACGAGCAGTACTTC

d_call: -
v_call: TRBV6-5
clone_size: -
j_call: TRBJ2-1
cdr3_aa: CASSYSEEIGYNEQFF
cdr3_nt: TGTGCCAGCAGTTACTCCGAAGAGATAGGTTACAATGAGCAGTTCTTC

d_call: -
v_call: TRBV5-6
clone_size: once
j_call: TRBJ2-5
cdr3_aa: CASSWRWAGETQYF
cdr3_nt: TGTGCCAGCAGCTGGAGGTGGGCAGGGGAGACCCAGTACTTC

d_call: -
v_call: TRBV4-1
clone_size: -
j_call: TRBJ2-3
cdr3_aa: CASSQVAGPDTQYF
cdr3_nt: TGCGCCAGCAGCCAAGTTGCGGGGCCAGATACGCAGTATTTT

d_call: -
v_call: TRBV7-9
clone_size: -
j_call: TRBJ2-1
cdr3_aa: CASSPPQETNEQFF
cdr3_nt: TGTGCCAGCAGCCCCCCCCAGGAGACCAATGAGCAGTTCTTC

d_call: TRBD1
v_call: TRBV7-9
clone_size: -
j_call: TRBJ2-7
cdr3_aa: CASSPRTGTEHEQYF
cdr3_nt: TGTGCCAGCAGTCCTCGGACAGGGACTGAACACGAGCAGTACTTC

d_call: -
v_call: TRBV7-8
clone_size: -
j_call: TRBJ2-7
cdr3_aa: CASSAPDSYEQYF
cdr3_nt: TGTGCCAGCAGCGCGCCTGACAGCTACGAGCAGTACTTC

d_call: -
v_call: TRBV9
clone_size: -
j_call: TRBJ2-7
cdr3_aa: CASSVGYSYEQYF
cdr3_nt: TGTGCCAGCAGCGTAGGCTACTCCTACGAGCAGTACTTC

d_call: -
v_call: TRBV7-2
clone_size: -
j_call: TRBJ2-7
cdr3_aa: CASSFFGTAAYEQYF
cdr3_nt: TGTGCCAGCAGCTTTTTCGGGACTGCAGCCTACGAGCAGTACTTC

d_call: TRBD1
v_call: TRBV5-8
clone_size: -
j_call: TRBJ1-2
cdr3_aa: CASGDRGIPHGGYTF
cdr3_nt: TGTGCCAGTGGGGACAGGGGGATTCCGCATGGTGGCTACACCTTC

d_call: -
v_call: TRBV20-1
clone_size: -
j_call: TRBJ2-1
cdr3_aa: CSAPRGNEQFF
cdr3_nt: TGCAGTGCTCCTCGGGGGAATGAGCAGTTCTTC

d_call: TRBD2
v_call: TRBV4-1
clone_size: -
j_call: TRBJ2-1
cdr3_aa: CASSPKPTSGGGRNEQFF
cdr3_nt: TGCGCCAGCAGCCCTAAACCTACTAGCGGGGGGGGCAGGAATGAGCAGTTCTTC

d_call: -
v_call: TRBV6-4
clone_size: -
j_call: TRBJ2-2
cdr3_aa: CASSGTDTGELFF
cdr3_nt: TGTGCCAGCAGTGGGACAGACACCGGGGAGCTGTTTTTT

d_call: -
v_call: TRBV11-1
clone_size: -
j_call: TRBJ2-3
cdr3_aa: CASSLAGVMDF
cdr3_nt: TGTGCCAGCAGCTTAGCAGGGGTAATGGATTTT

d_call: -
v_call: TRBV29-1
clone_size: -
j_call: TRBJ2-7
cdr3_aa: CSVDSGYEQYF
cdr3_nt: TGCAGCGTTGATTCAGGGTACGAGCAGTACTTC

d_call: -
v_call: TRBV7-9
clone_size: -
j_call: TRBJ2-1
cdr3_aa: CASRFLGPGHNEQFF
cdr3_nt: TGTGCCAGCAGATTTTTGGGTCCTGGCCACAATGAGCAGTTCTTC

d_call: -
v_call: TRBV6-6
clone_size: -
j_call: TRBJ2-7
cdr3_aa: CASTTEWTRDEQYF
cdr3_nt: TGTGCCAGCACCACGGAGTGGACCAGGGACGAGCAGTACTTC

d_call: TRBD1
v_call: TRBV9
clone_size: -
j_call: TRBJ1-4
cdr3_aa: CASSNAGGNEKLFF
cdr3_nt: TGTGCCAGCAGCAACGCAGGGGGGAATGAAAAACTGTTTTTT

d_call: -
v_call: TRBV28
clone_size: -
j_call: TRBJ2-1
cdr3_aa: CASISSQTVYNEQFF
cdr3_nt: TGTGCCAGTATCTCTTCCCAGACAGTCTACAATGAGCAGTTCTTC

d_call: -
v_call: TRBV28
clone_size: -
j_call: TRBJ1-5
cdr3_aa: CASSLEGGNQPQHF
cdr3_nt: TGTGCCAGCAGTTTAGAGGGTGGGAATCAGCCCCAGCATTTT

d_call: -
v_call: TRBV7-9
clone_size: few
j_call: TRBJ1-2
cdr3_aa: CASSLGLDYGYTF
cdr3_nt: TGTGCCAGCAGCTTAGGTTTGGACTATGGCTACACCTTC

d_call: TRBD2
v_call: TRBV29-1
clone_size: -
j_call: TRBJ2-3
cdr3_aa: CSVDGRGTDTQYF
cdr3_nt: TGCAGCGTTGACGGGAGGGGCACAGATACGCAGTATTTT

d_call: -
v_call: TRBV6-5
clone_size: -
j_call: TRBJ2-7
cdr3_aa: CASSYSMAYEQYF
cdr3_nt: TGTGCCAGCAGTTACTCGATGGCCTACGAGCAGTACTTC

d_call: TRBD1
v_call: TRBV7-9
clone_size: once
j_call: TRBJ1-4
cdr3_aa: CASSYPGGTNEKLFF
cdr3_nt: TGTGCCAGCAGCTACCCAGGGGGAACTAATGAAAAACTGTTTTTT

d_call: TRBD2
v_call: TRBV7-9
clone_size: -
j_call: TRBJ2-5
cdr3_aa: CASSLGLAGVQETQYF
cdr3_nt: TGTGCCAGCAGCTTGGGACTAGCGGGGGTACAAGAGACCCAGTACTTC

d_call: -
v_call: TRBV7-8
clone_size: -
j_call: TRBJ2-1
cdr3_aa: CASSSRGVAYNEQFF
cdr3_nt: TGTGCCAGCAGCTCCAGAGGGGTCGCCTACAATGAGCAGTTCTTC

d_call: TRBD2
v_call: TRBV4-3
clone_size: -
j_call: TRBJ2-7
cdr3_aa: CASSQDGRQGVDEQYF
cdr3_nt: TGCGCCAGCAGCCAAGACGGGAGGCAGGGAGTCGACGAGCAGTACTTC

d_call: TRBD1
v_call: TRBV6-1
clone_size: -
j_call: TRBJ2-5
cdr3_aa: CASSWDRRQETQYF
cdr3_nt: TGTGCCAGCAGTTGGGACAGGAGACAAGAGACCCAGTACTTC

d_call: -
v_call: TRBV5-4
clone_size: -
j_call: TRBJ2-3
cdr3_aa: CASSLFLDTQYF
cdr3_nt: TGTGCCAGCAGCTTGTTTTTGGATACGCAGTATTTT

d_call: TRBD1
v_call: TRBV30
clone_size: once
j_call: TRBJ2-7
cdr3_aa: CACAGGSSYEQYF
cdr3_nt: TGTGCCTGTGCAGGGGGTAGCTCCTACGAGCAGTACTTC

d_call: TRBD2
v_call: TRBV19
clone_size: -
j_call: TRBJ2-3
cdr3_aa: CASSMISGSDTQYF
cdr3_nt: TGTGCCAGTAGTATGATTAGCGGGAGTGATACGCAGTATTTT

d_call: -
v_call: TRBV6-1
clone_size: -
j_call: TRBJ2-7
cdr3_aa: CASSEALASSYEQYF
cdr3_nt: TGTGCCAGCAGTGAAGCTCTAGCGTCCTCCTACGAGCAGTACTTC

d_call: TRBD1
v_call: TRBV14
clone_size: once
j_call: TRBJ2-5
cdr3_aa: CASSPPRDRGGETQYF
cdr3_nt: TGTGCCAGCAGCCCACCCCGGGACAGGGGTGGTGAGACCCAGTACTTC

d_call: -
v_call: TRBV27
clone_size: -
j_call: TRBJ2-2
cdr3_aa: CASSFSWESESGELFF
cdr3_nt: TGTGCCAGCAGTTTCAGTTGGGAGTCTGAATCCGGGGAGCTGTTTTTT

d_call: TRBD2
v_call: TRBV11-2
clone_size: -
j_call: TRBJ2-1
cdr3_aa: CASSWGLAGEVGYEQFF
cdr3_nt: TGTGCCAGCAGCTGGGGACTAGCGGGAGAGGTCGGGTATGAGCAGTTCTTC

d_call: -
v_call: TRBV9
clone_size: once
j_call: TRBJ2-2
cdr3_aa: CASGSNGELFF
cdr3_nt: TGTGCCAGCGGAAGTAACGGGGAGCTGTTTTTT

d_call: -
v_call: TRBV7-8
clone_size: -
j_call: TRBJ2-5
cdr3_aa: CASSLVGGKETQYF
cdr3_nt: TGTGCCAGCAGCTTAGTCGGGGGAAAAGAGACCCAGTACTTC

d_call: -
v_call: TRBV4-1
clone_size: -
j_call: TRBJ2-2
cdr3_aa: CASSYRANTGELFF
cdr3_nt: TGCGCCAGCAGCTATCGGGCGAACACCGGGGAGCTGTTTTTT

d_call: -
v_call: TRBV9
clone_size: -
j_call: TRBJ2-7
cdr3_aa: CASSAAPGYEQYF
cdr3_nt: TGTGCCAGCAGCGCGGCTCCCGGCTACGAGCAGTACTTC

d_call: -
v_call: TRBV5-1
clone_size: -
j_call: TRBJ2-7
cdr3_aa: CASSLEWDEQYF
cdr3_nt: TGCGCCAGCAGCTTGGAATGGGACGAGCAGTACTTC

d_call: -
v_call: TRBV6-6
clone_size: once
j_call: TRBJ2-5
cdr3_aa: CASSLISSLETQYF
cdr3_nt: TGTGCCAGCAGCCTTATCTCTAGCTTGGAGACCCAGTACTTC

d_call: -
v_call: TRBV7-4
clone_size: -
j_call: TRBJ1-6
cdr3_aa: CASTQGGTVRANSPLHF
cdr3_nt: TGTGCCAGCACCCAGGGAGGCACAGTTCGGGCTAATTCACCCCTCCACTTT

d_call: -
v_call: TRBV4-1
clone_size: -
j_call: TRBJ2-7
cdr3_aa: CASSQTDRYEQYF
cdr3_nt: TGCGCCAGCAGCCAAACCGACAGATACGAGCAGTACTTC

d_call: TRBD2
v_call: TRBV7-2
clone_size: -
j_call: TRBJ2-3
cdr3_aa: CASSSGLAGVPDTQYF
cdr3_nt: TGTGCCAGCAGCTCGGGACTAGCGGGAGTCCCAGATACGCAGTATTTT

d_call: -
v_call: TRBV27
clone_size: -
j_call: TRBJ2-2
cdr3_aa: CASSLSGGTGELFF
cdr3_nt: TGTGCCAGCAGTTTATCGGGGGGAACCGGGGAGCTGTTTTTT

d_call: TRBD1
v_call: TRBV5-6
clone_size: few
j_call: TRBJ2-5
cdr3_aa: CASSLEGAETQYF
cdr3_nt: TGTGCCAGCAGCTTGGAGGGGGCAGAGACCCAGTACTTC

d_call: -
v_call: TRBV4-1
clone_size: -
j_call: TRBJ2-7
cdr3_aa: CASSQDRAGSEQYF
cdr3_nt: TGCGCCAGCAGCCAAGATAGGGCAGGCTCCGAGCAGTACTTC

d_call: -
v_call: TRBV6-1
clone_size: -
j_call: TRBJ2-2
cdr3_aa: CASLAQLTGELFF
cdr3_nt: TGTGCCAGCCTGGCACAGCTCACCGGGGAGCTGTTTTTT

d_call: -
v_call: TRBV7-9
clone_size: -
j_call: TRBJ1-1
cdr3_aa: CASSPSYIQGAEAFF
cdr3_nt: TGTGCCAGCAGTCCCAGTTACATCCAGGGAGCTGAAGCTTTCTTT

d_call: -
v_call: TRBV9
clone_size: -
j_call: TRBJ2-5
cdr3_aa: CASSVEGWETQYF
cdr3_nt: TGTGCCAGCAGCGTAGAGGGTTGGGAGACCCAGTACTTC

d_call: -
v_call: TRBV28
clone_size: -
j_call: TRBJ2-7
cdr3_aa: CASSLVAGTYEQYF
cdr3_nt: TGTGCCAGCAGTTTAGTGGCGGGGACCTACGAGCAGTACTTC

d_call: -
v_call: TRBV6-5
clone_size: -
j_call: TRBJ2-1
cdr3_aa: CASSYSVGDHGNEQFF
cdr3_nt: TGTGCCAGCAGTTACTCGGTCGGGGATCACGGCAATGAGCAGTTCTTC

d_call: TRBD1
v_call: TRBV5-4
clone_size: -
j_call: TRBJ2-7
cdr3_aa: CASSYKQGDGEQYF
cdr3_nt: TGTGCCAGCAGCTATAAACAGGGGGACGGCGAGCAGTACTTC